Presented here are 29 T cell receptor beta chains from one specimen sequenced in a study of T cells after yellow fever vaccination. MiXCR, run by TCRdb on the 5' RACE reads, gives a single entry per CDR3 protein. The table shows 200,000 to 300,000 distinct CDR3 sequences, with 3.6% occurring only once. Specimen: PBMCs, collected 15 days after the yellow fever booster vaccination. The receptors originated from a man aged 18 to 35 who received the YFV17D yellow fever vaccine.

This clonotype was observed many times. V and J are TRBV5-1 and TRBJ2-3, with 8 bases lining up with TRBD2. Germline V gives CDR1 SGHRS, CDR2 YFSETQ. Germline trimming cut 0 bases from V and 6 bases from J; bases unmatched to any gene: 6. The CDR3 extends over 15 amino acids. DNA of the CDR3: TGCGCCAGCAGCTTGGGGGGACTAGAAGATGATACGCAGTATTTT. As protein: CASSLGGLEDDTQYF.

This clonotype was found many times. The rearrangement uses TRBV18 and TRBJ2-5; D not certain. V lost 0 bases and J 3 bases, leaving 11 bases between the germline ends. This CDR3 contains 15 residues. Germline CDR1 reads KGHSH; CDR2 reads LQKENI. CDR3 region: CASSPPQKAEETQYF. The CDR3 bases are TGTGCCAGCTCACCACCTCAGAAGGCAGAAGAGACCCAGTACTTC.

This clonotype was detected many times. The rearrangement joins TRBV10-3 to TRBJ1-5; no definite D call. V lost 4 bases and J 7 bases, leaving 14 bases between the germline ends. Germline CDR1 and CDR2: ENHRY and SYGVKD. This CDR3 is 14 amino acids long. CDR3 nucleotides: TGTGCCATCAGTGTGGTTGGGTCCGAACAGCCCCAGCATTTT. This encodes CAISVVGSEQPQHF.

This clonotype was seen at least ten times. The chain couples TRBV10-3 to TRBJ2-2; maybe TRBD2 (6 bases). V was clipped by 10 bases and J by 3 bases, with 15 bases between them. This CDR3 region has 14 residues. Germline V gene data show CDR1 as ENHRY and CDR2 as SYGVKD. The CDR3 nucleotides read TGTGCCACACAACTCGGCGGGGACACCGGGGAGCTGTTTTTT. Translated, it gives CATQLGGDTGELFF.

There are many counts of this clonotype. The V call is TRBV5-1, the J call TRBJ2-1, with 8 bases matching TRBD2. The germline CDR1 and CDR2 sequences are SGHRS and YFSETQ. The V gene end was trimmed by 9 bases and the J gene end by 10 bases; junction bases not matched to a gene: 15. CDR3 size: 14 residues. The CDR3 DNA follows: TGCGCCACCAGGAGGGCTAGCGGGCTGGACGAGCAGTTCTTC. Amino acids: CATRRASGLDEQFF.

This clonotype was seen ten or more times. The chain joins TRBV20-1 to TRBJ1-2; 10 bases line up with TRBD1. Trimming took 1 base from V and 3 from J; bases not matched to a gene: 8. Looked up from germline, CDR1 is DFQATT and CDR2 is SNEGSKA (reference sequence). The CDR3 extends over 16 amino acids. CDR3 in DNA: TGCAGTGCTAGAGGAGCCGGGACAGGGGTTTACTATGGCTACACCTTC. As protein: CSARGAGTGVYYGYTF.

This clonotype came up many times. This chain joins TRBV21-1 and TRBJ2-3; the table's D gene call, TRBD2, was not cross checked with the DNA. TRBV21-1 is a known pseudogene. This CDR3 is built from 16 residues. CDR3 DNA: TGTGCCAGCAGCAAAGGGGAGCGACTAAACACAGATACGCAGTATTTT. It encodes CASSKGERLNTDTQYF.

This clonotype was recorded many times. The rearrangement links TRBV11-1 to TRBJ2-1, with 11 bases identical to TRBD2. Germline CDR1 reads SGHAT; CDR2 reads FQDESV (reference sequence). The CDR3 covers 16 residues. V dropped 1 base and J dropped 7; count of bases not matched to a gene: 6. CDR3 nucleotide sequence: TGTGCCAGCAGCTTAGTGGCGCCTAGCGGGGGGAATGAGCAGTTCTTC. It specifies CASSLVAPSGGNEQFF.

This clonotype was seen ten or more times. V and J are TRBV7-6 and TRBJ1-1; no clear D. Germline-derived CDR1 and CDR2 are SGHVS and FNYEAQ. The CDR3 is 15 amino acids. V lost 5 bases to trimming and J lost 0 bases, with 13 bases between them. The CDR3 loop is CASSPMGSMNTEAFF. The DNA for the CDR3 is TGTGCCAGCAGCCCTATGGGGTCCATGAACACTGAAGCTTTCTTT.

Notes on this clonotype: This may arise from a read error, as a much more abundant clone is one base away. This chain links TRBV12-3 or TRBV12-4 with TRBJ1-1, with D maybe TRBD1 (5 bases). The CDR3 runs to 11 residues. V shed 6 bases and J shed 4 bases, with 6 bases lying between them. CDR3 sequence reads: CASRDITEAFF. The CDR3 region has the DNA TGTGCCAGCAGGGACATCACTGAAGCTTTCTTT.

This clonotype was counted many times. The chain is built from TRBV7-9 and TRBJ2-2; TRBD2 aligns across 12 bases. Germline V gives CDR1 SEHNR, CDR2 FQNEAQ (reference sequence). This CDR3 has 16 residues. V shed 6 bases and J 1 base; nucleotides not matched to a gene: 3. Written as DNA, the CDR3 is TGTGCCAGCAGGAAGACTAGCGGGGGGAACACCGGGGAGCTGTTTTTT. Translation: CASRKTSGGNTGELFF.

The table lists this clonotype with many counts. The chain has TRBV5-1 and TRBJ1-1; no clear D. Germline CDR1 and CDR2: SGHRS and YFSETQ. This CDR3 is 18 amino acids long. V gave up 1 base and J gave up 1 base, with 20 bases separating them. This CDR3 is CASSLFPAGATSNTEAFF. The CDR3 nucleotides read TGCGCCAGCAGCTTGTTTCCCGCAGGTGCCACCTCGAACACTGAAGCTTTCTTT.

The sample holds many counts of this clonotype. This chain uses TRBV5-4 with TRBJ2-7, with 9 bases matching TRBD1. Per germline, CDR1 SGHNT and CDR2 YYREEE (reference sequence). Unmatched junction bases numbered 9, after V lost 4 bases and J lost 10 bases. CDR3 length equals 13 residues. This CDR3 is CASSIQGAGGQYF. The CDR3 nucleotides are TGTGCCAGCAGCATACAGGGGGCCGGAGGACAGTACTTC.

As to this clonotype: A much larger clone lies one base from this, so it may be a read error. V gene TRBV20-1 combines with J gene TRBJ2-1; perhaps TRBD2 as D (6 bases). Trimming left V 0 bases short and J 9 bases short, with 18 bases between. The V gene's germline CDR1 is DFQATT and CDR2 SNEGSKA (reference sequence). This CDR3 contains 15 residues. This chain's CDR3 is CSARDWRGDVVEQFF. In DNA, the CDR3 is TGCAGTGCTAGAGACTGGCGGGGCGACGTCGTTGAGCAGTTCTTC.

At least ten counts were recorded for this clonotype. The chain is built from TRBV5-1 and TRBJ2-7; D is unclear. The CDR3 contains 13 residues. Deletions cut 4 bases from V and 0 bases from J, with 8 bases between. The germline V gene has CDR1 SGHRS and CDR2 YFSETQ. In DNA, the CDR3 is TGCGCCAGCAGCCCCGACAACTCCTACGAGCAGTACTTC. This translates into CASSPDNSYEQYF.

This clonotype was counted at least ten times. The chain uses TRBV28 and TRBJ2-1; 7 positions agree with TRBD1. CDR1 and CDR2 (germline): MDHEN, SYDVKM. The CDR3 length is 13 residues. After removal of 6 bases from V and 5 bases from J, the junction contained 4 bases not matched to a gene. The CDR3 DNA sequence: TGTGCCAGCAGATCTACAGGGGACAATGAGCAGTTCTTC. It encodes CASRSTGDNEQFF.

This clonotype appeared many times. V usage is TRBV7-2 and J usage is TRBJ2-1, with no clear D. This CDR3 has 14 amino acids. CDR1 is SGHTA and CDR2 is FQGNSA in the germline V gene. The ends were cut back, 1 base at V and 9 bases at J, with 13 bases in the middle. Here the CDR3 reads CASSLGNGRGEQFF. CDR3 coding DNA: TGTGCCAGCAGCTTAGGTAACGGAAGAGGTGAGCAGTTCTTC.

This clonotype came up many times. V gene TRBV14 combines with J gene TRBJ2-1; 8 bases match TRBD2. The ends lost 5 bases at V and 4 bases at J; junction bases unmatched: 7. This CDR3 is built from 15 residues. CDR1 is SGHDN and CDR2 is FVKESK in the germline V gene. The CDR3 loop reads CASSGTRGSYNEQFF. For the CDR3, the DNA is TGTGCCAGCAGCGGGACTAGGGGATCTTACAATGAGCAGTTCTTC. Full variable domain (rest looked up from reference TRBV14 and TRBJ2-1): EAGVTQFPSHSVIEKGQTVTLRCDPISGHDNLYWYRRVMGKEIKFLLHFVKESKQDESGMPNNRFLAERTGGTYSTLKVQPAELEDSGVYFCASSGTRGSYNEQFFGPGTRLTVL.

This clonotype appeared many times. This chain joins TRBV12-3 or TRBV12-4 and TRBJ1-4; D uncertain. V shed 6 bases and J shed 4 bases, with 12 bases lying between them. This CDR3 region has 14 residues. In nucleotides, the CDR3 is TGTGCCAGCAGAGACCCGGGCGATAATGAAAAACTGTTTTTT. This gives the protein CASRDPGDNEKLFF.

This clonotype was seen at least ten times. The chain recombines TRBV5-1 with TRBJ2-5; tentatively, D is TRBD2 (5 bases). V was clipped by 0 bases and J by 0 bases, with 9 bases between them. The CDR3 length is 15 residues. The germline V gene encodes CDR1 SGHRS and CDR2 YFSETQ. The CDR3 DNA is TGCGCCAGCAGCTTGGAGGAGGCCGACCAAGAGACCCAGTACTTC. Translating gives CASSLEEADQETQYF.

This clonotype was found many times. V gene TRBV28 combines with J gene TRBJ1-6; D might be TRBD1 (5 bases). V dropped 7 bases and J dropped 7 bases, with 11 bases sitting between them. This CDR3 is 13 amino acids long. Germline V CDR1 and CDR2: MDHEN, SYDVKM. Here the CDR3 reads CASTRVGNSPLHF. The CDR3 region has the DNA TGTGCCAGCACCAGGGTCGGGAATTCACCCCTCCACTTT.

This clonotype was detected many times. The chain recombines TRBV3-1 with TRBJ2-3; D ambiguous. The CDR3 runs 13 residues. CDR1 and CDR2 from the germline V gene are LGHDT and YNNKEL (reference sequence). Trimming removed 0 bases from V and 5 bases from J, with 6 bases in between. The CDR3 region has the DNA TGTGCCAGCAGCCAAGAGCCGCGAGATACGCAGTATTTT. Amino acid sequence: CASSQEPRDTQYF.

This clonotype was detected many times. The chain employs TRBV7-9 and TRBJ2-1; D possibly matches TRBD1 or TRBD2 (5 bases each). The CDR3 consists of 15 residues. V gave up 2 bases and J gave up 8 bases, with 16 bases separating them. Germline assignment: CDR1 SEHNR and CDR2 FQNEAQ (reference sequence). The CDR3 reads CASSLSGAPTHEQFF. CDR3 sequence (DNA): TGTGCCAGCAGCTTATCCGGGGCCCCCACCCATGAGCAGTTCTTC.

The sample holds many counts of this clonotype. The rearrangement joins TRBV20-1 to TRBJ1-1; D gene ambiguous. Germline V gene data show CDR1 as DFQATT and CDR2 as SNEGSKA (reference sequence). V was cut by 2 bases and J by 1 base, with 11 bases left in between. This CDR3 is 14 amino acids long. The CDR3: CSARRRGGNTEAFF. For the CDR3, the DNA is TGCAGTGCTAGACGACGGGGAGGGAACACTGAAGCTTTCTTT.

This clonotype was detected many times. The rearrangement uses TRBV6-5 and TRBJ2-3; no clear D gene. There are 13 residues in the CDR3. Germline lookup yields CDR1 MNHEY and CDR2 SVGAGI. Trimming removed 7 bases from V and 1 base from J, with 9 bases in between. The CDR3 here is CASIGWGTDTQYF. The CDR3 coding sequence is TGTGCCAGCATCGGGTGGGGCACAGATACGCAGTATTTT.

At least ten counts were recorded for this clonotype. V gene TRBV4-1 combines with J gene TRBJ1-1; D ambiguous. Germline-derived CDR1 and CDR2 are MGHRA and YSYEKL. The CDR3 consists of 13 residues. Between the trimmed V and J ends, which lost 1 base and 4 bases, there was a span of 7 bases. Written as DNA, the CDR3 is TGCGCCAGCAGCCAAGGAGGGATCACTGAAGCTTTCTTT. The encoded protein is CASSQGGITEAFF.

This clonotype was observed at least ten times. The chain carries TRBV14 and TRBJ1-1, with a weak D call TRBD1 (5 bases). The CDR3 spans 15 residues. Germline lookup yields CDR1 SGHDN and CDR2 FVKESK. Trimming shortened V by 2 bases and J by 7 bases, and 17 bases separated the two germline ends. DNA for the CDR3: TGTGCCAGCAGCCAATATGCGGGGGGGACCAGTGAAGCTTTCTTT. Encoded protein: CASSQYAGGTSEAFF.

This clonotype was recorded at least ten times. The chain combines TRBV20-1 with TRBJ1-2; 9 positions agree with TRBD1. Germline V lookup: CDR1 DFQATT, CDR2 SNEGSKA (reference sequence). The CDR3 length is 14 residues. J lost 7 bases, V lost 3 bases, and 9 bases had no gene match. Here the CDR3 reads CSARGGTGGLGYTF. CDR3 coding DNA: TGCAGTGCTAGGGGGGGAACAGGGGGCCTTGGCTACACCTTC.

The sample holds many counts of this clonotype. The gene calls are TRBV20-1 and TRBJ2-7; D is ambiguous. This CDR3 contains 13 residues. V was clipped by 5 bases and J by 3 bases, with 14 bases between them. CDR1 and CDR2 from the germline V gene are DFQATT and SNEGSKA (reference sequence). The CDR3 sequence: CSAHGTENYEQYV. The CDR3 nucleotides are TGCAGTGCTCATGGTACGGAAAACTACGAGCAGTACGTC.